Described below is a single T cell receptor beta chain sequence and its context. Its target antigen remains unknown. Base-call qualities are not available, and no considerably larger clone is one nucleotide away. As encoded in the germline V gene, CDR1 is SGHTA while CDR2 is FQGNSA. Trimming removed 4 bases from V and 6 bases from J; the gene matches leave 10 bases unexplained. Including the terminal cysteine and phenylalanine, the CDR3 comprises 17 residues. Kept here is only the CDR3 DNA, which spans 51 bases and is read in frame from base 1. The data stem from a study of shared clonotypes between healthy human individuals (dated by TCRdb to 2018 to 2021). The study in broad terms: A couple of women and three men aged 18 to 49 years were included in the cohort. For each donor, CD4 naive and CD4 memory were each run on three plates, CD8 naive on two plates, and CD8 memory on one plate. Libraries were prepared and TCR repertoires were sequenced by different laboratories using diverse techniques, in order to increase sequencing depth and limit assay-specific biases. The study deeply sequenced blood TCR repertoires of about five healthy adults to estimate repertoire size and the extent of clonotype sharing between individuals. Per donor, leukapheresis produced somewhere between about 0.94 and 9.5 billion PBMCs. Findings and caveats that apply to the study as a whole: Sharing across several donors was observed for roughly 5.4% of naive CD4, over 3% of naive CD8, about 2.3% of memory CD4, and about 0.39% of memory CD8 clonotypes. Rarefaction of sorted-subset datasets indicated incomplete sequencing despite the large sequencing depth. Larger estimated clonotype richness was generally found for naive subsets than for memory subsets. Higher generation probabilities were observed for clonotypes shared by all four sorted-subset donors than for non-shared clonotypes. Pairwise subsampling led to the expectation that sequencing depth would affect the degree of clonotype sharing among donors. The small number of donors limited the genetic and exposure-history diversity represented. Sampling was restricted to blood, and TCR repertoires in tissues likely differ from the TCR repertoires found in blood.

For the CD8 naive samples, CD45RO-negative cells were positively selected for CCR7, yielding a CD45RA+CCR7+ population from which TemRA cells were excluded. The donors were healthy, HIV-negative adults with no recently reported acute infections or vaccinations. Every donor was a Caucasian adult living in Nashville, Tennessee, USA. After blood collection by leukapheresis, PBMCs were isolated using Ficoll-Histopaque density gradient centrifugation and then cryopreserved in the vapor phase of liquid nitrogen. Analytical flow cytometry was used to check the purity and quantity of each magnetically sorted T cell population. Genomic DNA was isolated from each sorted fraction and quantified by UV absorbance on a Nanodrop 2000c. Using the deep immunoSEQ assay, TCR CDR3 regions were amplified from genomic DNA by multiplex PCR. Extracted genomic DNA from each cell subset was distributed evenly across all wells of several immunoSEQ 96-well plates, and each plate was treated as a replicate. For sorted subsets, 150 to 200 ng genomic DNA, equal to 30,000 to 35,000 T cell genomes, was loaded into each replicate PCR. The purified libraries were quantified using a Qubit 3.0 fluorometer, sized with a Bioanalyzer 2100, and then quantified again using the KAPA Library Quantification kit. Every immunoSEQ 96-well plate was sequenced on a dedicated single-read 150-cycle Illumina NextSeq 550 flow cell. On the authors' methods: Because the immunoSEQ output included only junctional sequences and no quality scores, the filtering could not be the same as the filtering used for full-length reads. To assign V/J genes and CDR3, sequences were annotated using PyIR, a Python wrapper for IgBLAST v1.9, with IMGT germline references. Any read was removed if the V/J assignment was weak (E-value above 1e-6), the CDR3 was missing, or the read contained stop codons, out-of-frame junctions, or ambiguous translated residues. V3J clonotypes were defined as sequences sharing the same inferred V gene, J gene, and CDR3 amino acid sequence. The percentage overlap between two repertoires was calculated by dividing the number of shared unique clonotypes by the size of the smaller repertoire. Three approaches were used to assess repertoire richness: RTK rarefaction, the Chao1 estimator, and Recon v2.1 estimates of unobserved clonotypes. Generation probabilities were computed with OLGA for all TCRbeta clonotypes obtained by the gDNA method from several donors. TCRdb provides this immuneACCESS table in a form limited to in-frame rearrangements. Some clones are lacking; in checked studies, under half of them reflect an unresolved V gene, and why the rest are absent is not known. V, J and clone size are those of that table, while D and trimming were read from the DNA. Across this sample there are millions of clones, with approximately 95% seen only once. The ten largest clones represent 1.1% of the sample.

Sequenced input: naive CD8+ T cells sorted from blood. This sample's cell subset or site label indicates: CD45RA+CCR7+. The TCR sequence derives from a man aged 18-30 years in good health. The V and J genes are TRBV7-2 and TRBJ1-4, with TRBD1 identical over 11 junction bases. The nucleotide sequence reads TGTGCCAGCAGCTATGGACAGGGGGCGGGAATGGATGAAAAACTGTTTTTT. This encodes CASSYGQGAGMDEKLFF.